This entry features one TCR beta chain sequence. What it recognizes is unknown. This record comes from a study of T cells in Graves' hyperthyroidism and ophthalmopathy. TCR beta CDR3 regions were amplified from RNA. First-round RT-PCR with HTBI primers amplified the TCR CDR3 region. TCRdb reprocessed the multiplex PCR reads with MiXCR, giving one entry per CDR3 protein. The data hold about 510,000 distinct CDR3 sequences, with over 35% observed a single time. From germline, CDR1 is SEHNR and CDR2 FQNEAQ (reference sequence). V dropped 4 bases and J dropped 3; count of bases not matched to a gene: 9. The CDR3 totals 18 residues. Diagnoses were made from clinical symptoms, serum measures (thyroxine and TRAb), thyroid ultrasound and orbital computed tomography. Overall study findings and caveats: The majority of expanded thyroid clonotypes above 0.001 also appeared in blood. Ophthalmopathy got predicted by the model a median roughly six months before its onset. A model of 13 V-J features distinguished ophthalmopathy from stable hyperthyroidism.

Sequenced: peripheral blood or thyroid tissue (not recorded which). This chain uses TRBV7-9 with TRBJ2-2, with 12 nucleotides matching TRBD2. The receptor was derived from an adult woman with Graves' disease, either hyperthyroidism or ophthalmopathy (not recorded which). CDR3 region: CASSSTSGSSFDTGELFF. CDR3 bases: TGTGCCAGCAGCTCGACTAGCGGGAGTTCTTTTGACACCGGGGAGCTGTTTTTT.